The next 18 T cell receptor beta chains were all read from a single sample in a study of cytomegalovirus exposure and HLA in healthy donors. 60 Vbeta and 13 Jbeta primers were used in PCR. The repertoire was sequenced with immunoSEQ multiplex PCR; TCRdb's copy has only in-frame clones and lacks some. The table records about 140,000 clones, around 84% of them present only once. The sample comprised PBMCs. Receptors originate from a man aged 45-60 years in good health and CMV-seronegative.

The V and J genes are TRBV5-1 and TRBJ1-1, with TRBD1 identical over 9 bases. The CDR3 consists of 13 residues. CDR1 is SGHRS, CDR2 YFSETQ, per germline. V shed 4 bases and J 8 bases; nucleotides not matched to a gene: 6. The CDR3 reads CASSKTGGMEAFF. CDR3 DNA: TGCGCCAGCAGCAAAACAGGGGGCATGGAAGCTTTCTTT. Full variable domain (rest looked up from reference TRBV5-1 and TRBJ1-1): KAGVTQTPRYLIKTRGQQVTLSCSPISGHRSVSWYQQTPGQGLQFLFEYFSETQRNKGNFPGRFSGRQFSNSRSEMNVSTLELGDSALYLCASSKTGGMEAFFGQGTRLTVV.

This clone was counted only a few times. The V call is TRBV5-1, the J call TRBJ2-7; TRBD1 aligns across 11 bases. The germline CDR1 and CDR2 sequences are SGHRS and YFSETQ. The CDR3 is 13 amino acids. After removal of 5 bases from V and 6 bases from J, the junction contained 4 bases not matched to a gene. CDR3 sequence reads: CASRYGTGGEQYF. The CDR3 DNA sequence: TGCGCCAGCAGATATGGGACAGGGGGCGAGCAGTACTTC.

This clone was recorded a few times. The sample carries other DNA sequences with the same CDR3. This CDR3 is CASSQEGGGQETQYF. The CDR3 DNA reads as TGCGCCAGCAGCCAAGAGGGCGGGGGGCAGGAGACCCAGTACTTC. The rearrangement uses TRBV4-1 and TRBJ2-5; 8 bases agree with TRBD2. Trimming removed 0 bases from V and 5 bases from J; junction bases left unmatched: 5. The germline CDR1 and CDR2 sequences are MGHRA and YSYEKL. The length of the CDR3 is 15 residues.

The chain recombines TRBV10-1 with TRBJ1-5; 7 bases map to TRBD1. J gave up 6 bases and V 7 bases, and 15 bases lay outside the gene matches. This CDR3 is built from 16 residues. From germline, CDR1 is WNHNN and CDR2 SYGVQD (reference sequence). The CDR3 sequence is CASISETGVRPQPQHF. The CDR3 nucleotides are TGCGCCAGCATCTCTGAAACAGGGGTGAGGCCTCAGCCCCAGCATTTT.

The V and J genes are TRBV30 and TRBJ1-4; TRBD1 matches 10 bases. Germline V gene data show CDR1 as GTSNPN and CDR2 as SVGIG (reference sequence). Trimming at V came to 5 bases and at J to 7 bases, leaving 19 bases not matched to a gene. The CDR3 spans 18 residues. The CDR3 DNA reads as TGTGCCTGGGGGGGTATCGGGACAGGGGTATTCGACGGTGAAAAACTGTTTTTT. This codes for CAWGGIGTGVFDGEKLFF. Looking up the rest from reference TRBV30 and TRBJ1-4 gives the full variable domain: SQTIHQWPATLVQPVGSPLSLECTVEGTSNPNLYWYRQAAGRGLQLLFYSVGIGQISSEVPQNLSASRPQDRQFILSSKKLLLSDSGFYLCAWGGIGTGVFDGEKLFFGSGTQLSVL.

The chain employs TRBV7-2 and TRBJ2-1; weak D call: TRBD2 (5 bases). Germline V gene sequence: CDR1 SGHTA, CDR2 FQGNSA. This CDR3 has 14 amino acids. The ends were cut back, 2 bases at V and 5 bases at J, with 10 bases in the middle. CDR3 in amino acids: CASSLQSRDNEQFF. The CDR3 region has the DNA TGTGCCAGCAGCTTACAGTCGAGGGACAATGAGCAGTTCTTC.

The CDR3 nucleotides read TGTGCCTGGAATCCGACTAGCGGGTTTTCCTACGAGCAGTACTTC. This sequence encodes CAWNPTSGFSYEQYF. The chain uses TRBV30 and TRBJ2-7; TRBD2 matches 10 bases. CDR3 length: 15 amino acids. The trim removed 4 bases at V and 1 base at J, leaving 7 bases unmatched. Germline V gene sequence: CDR1 GTSNPN, CDR2 SVGIG (reference sequence).

This clone was seen a few times. The rearrangement uses TRBV5-5 and TRBJ1-5, with D maybe TRBD1 (5 bases). V was clipped by 2 bases and J by 6 bases, with 12 bases between them. CDR1 is SGHKS, CDR2 YYEKEE, per germline (reference sequence). The CDR3 spans 14 residues. CDR3 in DNA: TGTGCCAGCAGCTTAGGGCAGGGCTTTCAGCCCCAGCATTTT. Encoded protein: CASSLGQGFQPQHF.

This chain joins TRBV4-2 and TRBJ2-5, with D tentatively TRBD2 (6 bases). This CDR3 region has 16 residues. Germline CDR1 LGHNA, CDR2 YNFKEQ. V was trimmed by 0 bases and J by 0 bases, leaving 11 bases between them. CDR3 in amino acids: CASSQDSAGNQETQYF. The CDR3 DNA reads TGTGCCAGCAGCCAAGATTCGGCGGGAAACCAAGAGACCCAGTACTTC.

The CDR3 sequence: CASSLGGDRGHPYEQYF. CDR3 coding DNA: TGCGCCAGCAGCTTGGGGGGCGACAGGGGGCACCCATACGAGCAGTACTTC. This chain uses TRBV5-1 with TRBJ2-7; TRBD1 matches 10 bases. Germline loops: CDR1 SGHRS, CDR2 YFSETQ. Losses at the gene ends were 0 bases for V and 4 bases for J; bases not matched to a gene: 10. The CDR3 is 17 amino acids.

The gene calls are TRBV9 and TRBJ2-1, with 9 bases matching TRBD2. The CDR3 is 16 amino acids. In germline, CDR1 is SGDLS, CDR2 YYNGEE. Unmatched junction bases numbered 3, after V lost 0 bases and J lost 2 bases. CDR3: CASSVAGTSTYNEQFF. The DNA for the CDR3 is TGTGCCAGCAGCGTAGCCGGGACTAGCACCTACAATGAGCAGTTCTTC.

The gene calls are TRBV19 and TRBJ1-5, with D hard to call. Germline V gene lookup returns CDR1 LNHDA and CDR2 SQIVND (reference sequence). This CDR3 has 12 amino acids. Between the trimmed V and J ends, which lost 7 bases and 9 bases, there was a span of 13 bases. In nucleotides, the CDR3 is TGTGCCAGTATAGCGGAACGGGGGCCCCAGCATTTT. Translation gives CASIAERGPQHF.

The CDR3 DNA follows: TGTGCCAGCAGTTTAGGGGGCGGGAGGTCAGATACGCAGTATTTT. Protein sequence: CASSLGGGRSDTQYF. The V and J genes are TRBV28 and TRBJ2-3, with 8 bases identical to TRBD2. Germline-derived CDR1 and CDR2 are MDHEN and SYDVKM. This CDR3 comprises 15 residues. Germline trimming cut 2 bases from V and 4 bases from J; bases unmatched to any gene: 5.

The chain recombines TRBV7-2 with TRBJ2-4; 11 positions agree with TRBD2. The CDR3 contains 17 residues. Germline trimming cut 0 bases from V and 5 bases from J; bases unmatched to any gene: 6. Per the germline V gene, CDR1 is SGHTA and CDR2 is FQGNSA. The CDR3 reads CASSLASTSGTQNIQYF. CDR3 in DNA: TGTGCCAGCAGCTTAGCGTCGACTAGCGGGACCCAAAACATTCAGTACTTC.

This rearrangement joins TRBV29-1 to TRBJ2-7; 9 nucleotides agree with TRBD2. Germline V lookup: CDR1 SQVTM, CDR2 ANQGSEA. The CDR3 runs to 14 residues. With 0 bases clipped from V and 4 bases from J, the junction kept 4 bases outside the gene matches. The CDR3 sequence is CSVEDASGRYEQYF. In DNA, the CDR3 is TGCAGCGTTGAAGATGCCAGCGGGAGGTACGAGCAGTACTTC.

This clone appeared a few times. V gene TRBV27 combines with J gene TRBJ1-4; 8 bases match TRBD1. V shed 8 bases and J 1 base; nucleotides not matched to a gene: 3. CDR3 size: 14 residues. Germline V gene data show CDR1 as MNHEY and CDR2 as SMNVEV (reference sequence). CDR3 protein: CASHGTGTNEKLFF. CDR3 nucleotides: TGTGCCAGCCACGGGACAGGAACTAATGAAAAACTGTTTTTT. Together with reference TRBV27 and TRBJ1-4, the CDR3 gives the full variable domain: EAQVTQNPRYLITVTGKKLTVTCSQNMNHEYMSWYRQDPGLGLRQIYYSMNVEVTDKGDVPEGYKVSRKEKRNFPLILESPSPNQTSLYFCASHGTGTNEKLFFGSGTQLSVL.

The gene calls are TRBV7-8 and TRBJ1-2, with 9 bases lining up with TRBD1. The V segment lost 5 bases and the J segment 7 bases; nucleotides outside the gene matches: 11. Looked up from germline, CDR1 is SGHVS and CDR2 is FQNEAQ. The CDR3 runs to 15 residues. The CDR3, as DNA: TGTGCCAGCAGCCCGACAGGGGGTAACACAGGTGGCTACACCTTC. Residues: CASSPTGGNTGGYTF.

This CDR3 is CAWSVGGNSYEQYF. CDR3 coding DNA: TGTGCCTGGAGTGTGGGGGGGAACTCCTACGAGCAGTACTTC. This sequence joins TRBV30 and TRBJ2-7; TRBD2 matches at 7 bases. The germline V gene encodes CDR1 GTSNPN and CDR2 SVGIG (reference sequence). The CDR3 length is 14 residues. Trimming took 0 bases from V and 0 from J; bases not matched to a gene: 2.